Listed here is a single T cell receptor beta chain. The target antigen is unknown. TCRdb called the reads again in MiXCR, with one record for every CDR3 protein. The sample includes some 800,000 distinct CDR3 sequences, under 35% of them seen just once. The junction had 8 bases not matched to a gene; V was cut back by 5 bases and J by 4 bases. CDR3 size: 15 residues. From germline, CDR1 is MDHEN and CDR2 SYDVKM. The data derive from a study of T cell repertoires in cytomegalovirus infection. Across the whole study: TCR beta signatures that were public indicated CMV infection and matching HLA type.

Sequences were derived from cultured CD8+ T cells from PBMCs, sampled from culture after CMV antigen stimulation. This chain uses TRBV28 with TRBJ1-5; 7 nucleotides align to TRBD1. The source is a human donor in good health (CMV status not recorded). Some clones in this sample may be carry-over from other donors' samples. The DNA for the CDR3 is TGTGCCAGCAGTACCGACAGGGACTGGAATCAGCCCCAGCATTTT. Protein sequence: CASSTDRDWNQPQHF.